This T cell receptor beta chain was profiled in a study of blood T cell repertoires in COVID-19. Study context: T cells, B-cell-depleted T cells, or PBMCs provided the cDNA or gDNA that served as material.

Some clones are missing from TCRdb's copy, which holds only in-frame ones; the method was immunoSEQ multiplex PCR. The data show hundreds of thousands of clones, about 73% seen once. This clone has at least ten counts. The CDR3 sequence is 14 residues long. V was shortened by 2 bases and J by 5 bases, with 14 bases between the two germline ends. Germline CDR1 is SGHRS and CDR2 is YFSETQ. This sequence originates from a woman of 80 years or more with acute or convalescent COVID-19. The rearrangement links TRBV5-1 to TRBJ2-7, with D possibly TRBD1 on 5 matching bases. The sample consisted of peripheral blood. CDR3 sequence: CASSLGDSMNEQYF. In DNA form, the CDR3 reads TGCGCCAGCAGCTTAGGGGATAGTATGAACGAGCAGTACTTC. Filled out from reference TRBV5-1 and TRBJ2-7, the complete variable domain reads KAGVTQTPRYLIKTRGQQVTLSCSPISGHRSVSWYQQTPGQGLQFLFEYFSETQRNKGNFPGRFSGRQFSNSRSEMNVSTLELGDSALYLCASSLGDSMNEQYFGPGTRLTVT.